The T cell receptor beta chain described here comes from a study of blood T cell repertoires in COVID-19. On the study more broadly: Some COVID-19 samples were acute and others convalescent; all came from the United States, Italy and Spain.

V lost 2 bases, J lost 0 bases, and 0 bases stayed unmatched. Germline CDR1 KGHSH, CDR2 LQKENI. The CDR3 contains 16 residues. TCRdb's table, derived via immunoSEQ multiplex PCR, lists solely in-frame clones and lacks some. The data hold 250,000 or so clones, with more than 80% observed a single time. No more than 2 weeks before study entry, exposed participants had met a case of COVID-19. Sequencing was performed on PBMCs or T cells enriched from blood (not recorded which). This sequence originates from a man aged 45 to 65 who had been exposed to COVID-19. This chain uses TRBV18 with TRBJ2-1, with TRBD1 matching over 11 bases. CDR3 nucleotide sequence: TGTGCCAGCTCACCAGGGACAGGGGGCTCCTACAATGAGCAGTTCTTC. Its protein is CASSPGTGGSYNEQFF.